This T cell receptor (beta chain) comes out of a study of PD-L1 blockade in urothelial cancer. Study-level background: About 85% of the roughly 29 patients were men whose urothelial cancer was bladder-origin. Counts from blood samples showed a median of roughly 140,000 T cells. Study-wide points: Better progression-free and overall survival followed lower pretreatment blood clonality.

The length of the CDR3 is 13 residues. The germline V and J ends were trimmed by 4 bases and 0 bases, with 4 bases remaining between them. The germline V gene has CDR1 MNHEY and CDR2 SVGAGI. As to this clone: Its target is unknown.

Templates that were synthetic TCR analogs were spiked into each PCR. The data were produced by immunoSEQ multiplex PCR, yet TCRdb's version contains in-frame clones alone and is incomplete. The table records around 45,000 clones, around four fifths of them present only once. Time point described: pretreatment peripheral blood. The source is a man between 45 and 60 years old with urothelial cancer. Sample: PBMCs, taken around atezolizumab (anti-PD-L1) treatment. The rearrangement links TRBV6-5 to TRBJ1-5; D not certain. The CDR3 region is CASSSLSNQPQHF. CDR3 nucleotide sequence: TGTGCCAGCAGTTCTCTTAGCAATCAGCCCCAGCATTTT.